This TCR beta chain was captured by sequencing in a study of cytomegalovirus exposure and HLA in healthy donors. Trimming stripped 1 base from V and 2 bases from J, with 7 bases between. CDR1 and CDR2 (germline): SGHRS, YFSETQ. This CDR3 is built from 14 residues. Primers included in the PCR were 60 Vbeta and 13 Jbeta primers. Here immunoSEQ multiplex PCR was the method, and the copy in TCRdb shows in-frame clones only, minus some. This table holds 240,000 or so clones, roughly 87% found once. This chain uses TRBV5-1 with TRBJ2-1; TRBD1 is a possible D gene (5 bases). The TCR originated in a woman aged 40-49 years in good health and CMV-seropositive. Sequenced sample: PBMCs. DNA for the CDR3: TGCGCCAGCAGCTTGCAGGGAACCTACAATGAGCAGTTCTTC. It codes for CASSLQGTYNEQFF.